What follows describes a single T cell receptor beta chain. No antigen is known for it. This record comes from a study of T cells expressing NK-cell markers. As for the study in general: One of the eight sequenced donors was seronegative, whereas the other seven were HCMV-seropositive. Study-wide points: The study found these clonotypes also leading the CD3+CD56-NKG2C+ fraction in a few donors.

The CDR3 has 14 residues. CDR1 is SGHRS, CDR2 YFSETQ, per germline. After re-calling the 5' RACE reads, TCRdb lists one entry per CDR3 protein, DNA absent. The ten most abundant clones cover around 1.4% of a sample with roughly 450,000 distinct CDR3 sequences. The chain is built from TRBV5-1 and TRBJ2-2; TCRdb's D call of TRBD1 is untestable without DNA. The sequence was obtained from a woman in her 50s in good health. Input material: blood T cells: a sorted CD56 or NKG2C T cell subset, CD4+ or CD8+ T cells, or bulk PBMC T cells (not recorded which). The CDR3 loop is CASTRDRNTGELFF.